This entry lists 10 T cell receptor beta chains sequenced from one sample in a study of cytomegalovirus exposure and HLA in healthy donors. It was with 60 Vbeta and 13 Jbeta primers that the PCR ran. Profiled with immunoSEQ multiplex PCR; TCRdb holds only in-frame clones, not every one. The table shows some 240,000 clones, with approximately 82% occurring only once. The material sequenced was PBMCs. The receptors here all came from a male donor in good health and CMV-seronegative.

The chain couples TRBV27 to TRBJ2-7, with 10 nucleotides matching TRBD2. CDR3 length equals 15 residues. Per germline, CDR1 MNHEY and CDR2 SMNVEV (reference sequence). V dropped 5 bases and J dropped 4; count of bases not matched to a gene: 8. The CDR3 bases are TGTGCCAGCAGTCCGTCAGCGGGAGGGAAGTACGAGCAGTACTTC. Encoded protein: CASSPSAGGKYEQYF.

V is TRBV20-1 and J is TRBJ2-5, with D uncertain. Near its end, the DNA agrees better with TRBJ2-7, so the J call may be wrong. CDR1 DFQATT and CDR2 SNEGSKA come from the germline V gene (reference sequence). The CDR3 covers 11 residues. The CDR3 protein is CSASALYEQYF. In DNA, the CDR3 is TGCAGTGCTAGCGCCCTCTACGAGCAGTACTTC.

The V gene is TRBV28, the J gene TRBJ1-1; D is unclear. The CDR3 runs to 14 residues. CDR1 is MDHEN and CDR2 is SYDVKM in the germline V gene. V lost 3 bases and J 6 bases, leaving 14 bases between the germline ends. CDR3 protein: CASSLSARSSEAFF. CDR3 in DNA: TGTGCCAGCAGTTTGAGTGCTAGGAGTTCTGAAGCTTTCTTT.

The gene calls are TRBV19 and TRBJ1-1, with D perhaps TRBD1 (5 bases). CDR3 length equals 15 residues. V lost 7 bases to trimming and J lost 4 bases, with 19 bases between them. Germline values: CDR1 LNHDA, CDR2 SQIVND (reference sequence). CDR3: CASKEPLHRSTEAFF. The CDR3 bases are TGTGCCAGTAAGGAACCCCTACACAGGAGCACTGAAGCTTTCTTT.

The chain recombines TRBV19 with TRBJ1-5, with 10 positions matching TRBD1. This CDR3 region has 14 residues. Germline values: CDR1 LNHDA, CDR2 SQIVND (reference sequence). V lost 7 bases and J lost 3; bases outside the gene matches: 3. This CDR3 is CASMGTGVNQPQHF. CDR3 bases: TGTGCCAGTATGGGGACAGGGGTCAATCAGCCCCAGCATTTT.

CDR3 in amino acids: CASSNTGPGVGNEKLFF. The CDR3 nucleotides are TGTGCCAGTAGTAATACAGGGCCCGGCGTTGGTAATGAAAAACTGTTTTTT. The chain recombines TRBV19 with TRBJ1-4; weak D call: TRBD1 (6 bases). The V end lost 4 bases, the J end lost 4 bases, and 19 bases lay between the germline ends. The CDR3 has 17 amino acids. Germline V lookup: CDR1 LNHDA, CDR2 SQIVND (reference sequence).

The chain couples TRBV27 to TRBJ2-1; 13 positions match TRBD2. Germline values: CDR1 MNHEY, CDR2 SMNVEV (reference sequence). This CDR3 spans 15 amino acids. The J segment lost 8 bases and the V segment lost 7 bases, leaving 8 bases of the junction unmatched. The CDR3 loop is CASTPGLAGVYEQFF. The CDR3 DNA reads as TGTGCCAGCACTCCTGGACTAGCGGGAGTCTATGAGCAGTTCTTC.

V gene TRBV6-5 combines with J gene TRBJ1-2, with 10 bases that match TRBD1. The germline V gene encodes CDR1 MNHEY and CDR2 SVGAGI. The V segment lost 10 bases and the J segment 6 bases; nucleotides outside the gene matches: 5. The CDR3 length is 12 residues. DNA for the CDR3: TGTGCCACCTCGGACAGGGGGAATGGCTACACCTTC. Translating gives CATSDRGNGYTF.

The chain is built from TRBV6-1 and TRBJ2-1; 7 bases line up with TRBD2. The CDR3 consists of 15 residues. CDR1 and CDR2 from the germline V gene are MNHNS and SASEGT. Trimming at V came to 7 bases and at J to 9 bases, leaving 15 bases not matched to a gene. CDR3 in DNA: TGTGCCAGCACGGCGGGAGCCGGCGCGGTCGGTGAGCAGTTCTTC. Its protein product is CASTAGAGAVGEQFF.

The CDR3 loop reads CSVVSGLNTEAFF. DNA for the CDR3: TGCAGCGTTGTGAGCGGTTTGAACACTGAAGCTTTCTTT. The chain carries TRBV29-1 and TRBJ1-1; the D is unclear. Germline V gene lookup returns CDR1 SQVTM and CDR2 ANQGSEA. V lost 4 bases and J lost 0, with 9 bases in between. This CDR3 is built from 13 residues. Drawing the rest from reference TRBV29-1 and TRBJ1-1, the complete variable domain is SAVISQKPSRDICQRGTSLTIQCQVDSQVTMMFWYRQQPGQSLTLIATANQGSEATYESGFVIDKFPISRPNLTFSTLTVSNMSPEDSSIYLCSVVSGLNTEAFFGQGTRLTVV.